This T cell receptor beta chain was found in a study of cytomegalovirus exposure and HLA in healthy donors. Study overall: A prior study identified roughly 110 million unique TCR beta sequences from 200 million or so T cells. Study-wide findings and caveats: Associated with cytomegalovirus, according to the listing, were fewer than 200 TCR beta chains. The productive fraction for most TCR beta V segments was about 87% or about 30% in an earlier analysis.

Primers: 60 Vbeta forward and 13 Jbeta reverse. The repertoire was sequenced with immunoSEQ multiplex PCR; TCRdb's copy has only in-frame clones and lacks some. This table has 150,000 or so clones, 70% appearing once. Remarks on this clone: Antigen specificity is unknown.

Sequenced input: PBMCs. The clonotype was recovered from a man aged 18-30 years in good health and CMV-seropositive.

CDR3 nucleotides: TGCGCCAGCAGCTTGGGGCATGCAACTAATGAAAAACTGTTTTTT. Translation: CASSLGHATNEKLFF. This chain links TRBV5-1 with TRBJ1-4; D gene uncertain. Deletions cut 0 bases from V and 0 bases from J, with 6 bases between. Germline CDR1 and CDR2: SGHRS and YFSETQ. CDR3 length equals 15 residues.